The next 21 T cell receptor beta chains were all read from a single sample in a study of radiotherapy plus CTLA-4 blockade in lung cancer. Clones were sequenced by immunoSEQ multiplex PCR, and TCRdb holds only the in-frame ones, with some missing. The repertoire holds tens of thousands of clones, with roughly 78% as singletons. Sample: peripheral blood, taken from a patient treated with radiotherapy plus ipilimumab. Receptors were obtained from a human donor with non-small cell lung cancer who had a complete response to radiotherapy plus ipilimumab.

By share, this clone ranks as medium-sized. The rearrangement joins TRBV23-1 to TRBJ1-1; TRBD1 is a possible D gene (6 bases). TRBV23-1 is labeled an ORF, and its function is uncertain. V dropped 3 bases and J dropped 11 bases, with 10 bases sitting between them. The CDR3 runs 11 residues. The CDR3 sequence: CASSQTGRAFF. As DNA, the CDR3 is TGCGCCAGCAGTCAGACAGGAAGGGCTTTCTTT.

The CDR3 reads CSVARGTDTQYF. The DNA of the CDR3 is TGCAGCGTTGCTCGGGGCACAGATACGCAGTATTTT. This chain links TRBV29-1 with TRBJ2-3; D remains ambiguous. CDR1 is SQVTM, CDR2 ANQGSEA, per germline. This CDR3 is 12 amino acids long. The V and J ends lost 4 bases and 1 base respectively, with 6 bases between them.

V gene TRBV2 combines with J gene TRBJ1-5; D gene ambiguous. The CDR3 has 14 amino acids. V was clipped by 3 bases and J by 1 base, with 7 bases between them. Germline values: CDR1 SNHLY, CDR2 FYNNEI. CDR3: CASSDWKSNQPQHF. As DNA, the CDR3 is TGTGCCAGCAGTGATTGGAAGAGCAATCAGCCCCAGCATTTT.

This chain joins TRBV7-2 and TRBJ2-2, with no clear D. The CDR3 runs 13 residues. Germline values: CDR1 SGHTA, CDR2 FQGNSA. Trimming left V 2 bases short and J 7 bases short, with 8 bases between. CDR3 coding DNA: TGTGCCAGCAGCTTACAGGCAAACGGGGAGCTGTTTTTT. The encoded protein is CASSLQANGELFF.

The chain recombines TRBV9 with TRBJ2-2; D remains ambiguous. V was cut by 3 bases and J by 6 bases, with 6 bases left in between. Germline V gene sequence: CDR1 SGDLS, CDR2 YYNGEE. This CDR3 spans 12 amino acids. CDR3 sequence (DNA): TGTGCCAGCAGCGCGGCGTCCGGGGAGCTGTTTTTT. Amino acids: CASSAASGELFF.

The rearrangement uses TRBV27 and TRBJ1-2; D remains unclear. Between the trimmed V and J ends, which lost 2 bases and 2 bases, there was a span of 6 bases. The CDR3 spans 13 residues. Looked up from germline, CDR1 is MNHEY and CDR2 is SMNVEV (reference sequence). CDR3 nucleotides: TGTGCCAGCAGTTTAGGTGTAAACTATGGCTACACCTTC. Residues: CASSLGVNYGYTF.

DNA of the CDR3: TGTGCCAGCTCACCAGCAGCCGGGGAGCTGTTTTTT. Protein sequence: CASSPAAGELFF. The chain combines TRBV18 with TRBJ2-2, with D hard to call. Trimming pared 2 bases from V and 6 bases from J, leaving 4 bases between. The CDR3 sequence is 12 residues long. The V gene's germline CDR1 is KGHSH and CDR2 LQKENI.

The J gene is TRBJ2-1, the V gene TRBV11-2; possibly TRBD1 for D (6 bases). Trimming cost V 1 base and J 12 bases, with 16 bases left between them. Germline V gene data show CDR1 as SGHAT and CDR2 as FQNNGV. CDR3 length: 14 residues. The CDR3 spells CASSLGGQFQSQFF. The CDR3 DNA is TGTGCCAGCAGCTTAGGTGGACAGTTTCAGTCGCAGTTCTTC.

This clone has only a few counts. The chain combines TRBV10-1 with TRBJ1-1; D remains ambiguous. V was cut by 6 bases and J by 0 bases, with 11 bases left in between. CDR3 length equals 14 residues. Germline lookup yields CDR1 WNHNN and CDR2 SYGVQD (reference sequence). CDR3 in amino acids: CASRKGGLNTEAFF. CDR3 nucleotides: TGCGCCAGCAGGAAGGGCGGCCTGAACACTGAAGCTTTCTTT.

The chain recombines TRBV6-6 with TRBJ1-5, with TRBD1 matching 7 bases. J was trimmed by 2 bases and V by 2 bases; bases with no gene match: 0. Germline V gene data show CDR1 as MNHNY and CDR2 as SVGAGI (reference sequence). This CDR3 comprises 14 residues. CDR3 residues: CASSYGQGNQPQHF. CDR3 nucleotide sequence: TGTGCCAGCAGTTACGGACAGGGCAATCAGCCCCAGCATTTT.

This chain links TRBV7-9 with TRBJ2-1; a weak D match, TRBD2 (6 bases). The CDR3 contains 13 residues. CDR1 SEHNR and CDR2 FQNEAQ come from the germline V gene (reference sequence). The V end was cut by 6 bases, the J end by 12 bases, with 18 bases between. CDR3 protein: CASSLALVRWQFF. The CDR3 DNA is TGTGCCAGCAGTCTAGCGCTGGTCCGATGGCAGTTCTTC.

V usage is TRBV9 and J usage is TRBJ2-6; TRBD1 matches at 10 bases. The V segment lost 0 bases and the J segment 0 bases; nucleotides outside the gene matches: 6. Germline lookup yields CDR1 SGDLS and CDR2 YYNGEE. The CDR3 has 19 residues. CDR3 DNA sequence: TGTGCCAGCAGCGTAGGGGGACAGGGGATTAGCTCTGGGGCCAACGTCCTGACTTTC. Amino acids: CASSVGGQGISSGANVLTF.

The chain combines TRBV21-1 with TRBJ1-1. TRBV21-1 is an annotated pseudogene. CDR3 size: 13 residues. As DNA, the CDR3 is TGTGCCAGCAGCCTCTGGGGGAACACAGAAGCTTTCTTT. Protein product: CASSLWGNTEAFF.

The rearrangement joins TRBV19 to TRBJ2-3, with D possibly being TRBD1 (5 bases). V dropped 5 bases and J dropped 0 bases, with 12 bases sitting between them. Germline V lookup: CDR1 LNHDA, CDR2 SQIVND (reference sequence). This CDR3 spans 15 amino acids. CDR3 nucleotide sequence: TGTGCCAGTAGTGAACAGGCTGCTAGCACAGATACGCAGTATTTT. Its protein is CASSEQAASTDTQYF.

This clone has more than one count but fewer than ten. The chain employs TRBV13 and TRBJ2-5; 10 bases agree with TRBD1. This CDR3 is 15 amino acids long. The J segment lost 3 bases and the V segment lost 3 bases, leaving 4 bases of the junction unmatched. Per the germline V gene, CDR1 is PRHDT and CDR2 is FYEKMQ (reference sequence). The CDR3 here is CASSFRGQGEETQYF. CDR3 coding DNA: TGTGCCAGCAGCTTCCGTGGACAGGGGGAAGAGACCCAGTACTTC. Supplemented by reference TRBV13 and TRBJ2-5, the full variable domain reads AAGVIQSPRHLIKEKRETATLKCYPIPRHDTVYWYQQGPGQDPQFLISFYEKMQSDKGSIPDRFSAQQFSDYHSELNMSSLELGDSALYFCASSFRGQGEETQYFGPGTRLLVL.

Regarding this clone: This is likely an artifact of a read error, given a far larger clone one base away. Other DNA sequences in the sample encode the same CDR3. The rearrangement joins TRBV6-1 to TRBJ1-1, with D unclear. The CDR3 contains 10 residues. Between the trimmed V and J ends, which lost 6 bases and 1 base, there was a span of 0 bases. Germline CDR1 is MNHNS and CDR2 is SASEGT. Here the CDR3 DNA reads TGTGCCAGCAGGAACACTGAAGCTTTCTTT. Residues: CASRNTEAFF.

V gene TRBV11-2 combines with J gene TRBJ2-3; 9 bases are shared with TRBD2. There are 15 residues in the CDR3. The germline V gene encodes CDR1 SGHAT and CDR2 FQNNGV. J gave up 6 bases and V 1 base, and 5 bases lay outside the gene matches. The CDR3 bases are TGTGCCAGCAGCTTAGGCGGGGGGGATGGGGATACGCAGTATTTT. Translated, it gives CASSLGGGDGDTQYF.

This clone has only one observation. The chain recombines TRBV4-3 with TRBJ1-2, with D perhaps matching TRBD1 (6 bases). The CDR3 sequence is 15 residues long. Deletions cut 0 bases from V and 4 bases from J, with 12 bases between. Germline V gives CDR1 LGHNA, CDR2 YSLEER. The CDR3 sequence: CASSQDLGGAYGYTF. The CDR3 DNA sequence: TGCGCCAGCAGCCAAGATTTGGGGGGGGCCTATGGCTACACCTTC.

The chain combines TRBV4-2 with TRBJ1-5; TRBD1 might be the D (6 bases). The CDR3 extends over 14 amino acids. CDR1 and CDR2 (germline): LGHNA, YNFKEQ. V dropped 5 bases and J dropped 4 bases, with 12 bases sitting between them. CDR3 protein: CASSSRQANQPQHF. CDR3 nucleotide sequence: TGTGCCAGCAGCTCTCGACAGGCAAATCAGCCCCAGCATTTT.

The rearrangement links TRBV2 to TRBJ2-3; weak D call: TRBD2 (5 bases). Trimming removed 7 bases at V and 6 bases at J, with 20 bases between. The V gene's germline CDR1 is SNHLY and CDR2 FYNNEI. CDR3 size: 15 residues. This CDR3 is CASMGEGLSADTQYF. The CDR3 DNA reads TGTGCCAGCATGGGTGAGGGATTGTCGGCGGATACGCAGTATTTT.

The chain links TRBV5-1 to TRBJ2-3; 11 positions agree with TRBD2. CDR1 and CDR2 (germline): SGHRS, YFSETQ. CDR3 length: 16 amino acids. V lost 2 bases to trimming and J lost 5 bases; unmatched junction nucleotides: 7. CDR3 amino acids: CASSFLTSGDLDTQYF. The CDR3, as DNA: TGCGCCAGCAGCTTTCTGACTAGCGGGGACCTAGATACGCAGTATTTT.